The 5 T cell receptor beta chains below come from one sample, sequenced in a study of OX40 agonist ivuxolimab in advanced cancers. Data came from immunoSEQ multiplex PCR; TCRdb stores just in-frame clones and leaves some out. Of tens of thousands of clones in the sample, around 93% were seen once. Sequences were derived from CD4+ or CD8+ T cells sorted from blood, sampled in a trial of the OX40 agonist ivuxolimab. These receptors originate from an adult with an advanced solid tumor such as melanoma, head and neck, liver or kidney cancer.

This sequence joins TRBV11-1 and TRBJ2-1, with 7 nucleotides matching TRBD1. From germline, CDR1 is SGHAT and CDR2 FQDESV (reference sequence). This CDR3 contains 15 residues. V shed 4 bases and J 2 bases; nucleotides not matched to a gene: 5. CDR3 sequence reads: CASSSLGQPYNEQFF. CDR3 nucleotide sequence: TGTGCCAGCAGCTCTTTGGGACAGCCCTACAATGAGCAGTTCTTC.

V and J are TRBV7-9 and TRBJ1-3; D is unresolved. Germline V gives CDR1 SEHNR, CDR2 FQNEAQ (reference sequence). This CDR3 spans 13 amino acids. The V end lost 5 bases, the J end lost 3 bases, and 8 bases lay between the germline ends. DNA of the CDR3: TGTGCCAGCAGCCCCTCAGTTGGAAACACCATATATTTT. Its translation: CASSPSVGNTIYF.

The J gene is TRBJ1-3, the V gene TRBV7-2; unclear D gene. Germline values: CDR1 SGHTA, CDR2 FQGNSA. V was pared by 3 bases and J by 1 base, with 7 bases between. The CDR3 runs to 14 residues. The CDR3, as DNA: TGTGCCAGCAGCTTGGGGAGGTCTGGAAACACCATATATTTT. Residues: CASSLGRSGNTIYF.

The V call is TRBV9, the J call TRBJ1-2; 9 positions match TRBD1. The CDR3 runs to 17 residues. Germline values: CDR1 SGDLS, CDR2 YYNGEE. V was pared by 3 bases and J by 1 base, with 10 bases of the junction left unmatched. CDR3 coding DNA: TGTGCCAGCAGCGCGCCCACCAGGGACAGGGATAACTATGGCTACACCTTC. Its protein product is CASSAPTRDRDNYGYTF. Together with reference TRBV9 and TRBJ1-2, the CDR3 gives the full variable domain: DSGVTQTPKHLITATGQRVTLRCSPRSGDLSVYWYQQSLDQGLQFLIQYYNGEERAKGNILERFSAQQFPDLHSELNLSSLELGDSALYFCASSAPTRDRDNYGYTFGSGTRLTVV.

This chain uses TRBV19 with TRBJ2-5; 7 positions match TRBD2. V shed 10 bases, J shed 4 bases, and the junction held 9 bases outside the gene matches. The CDR3 runs 13 residues. Looked up from germline, CDR1 is LNHDA and CDR2 is SQIVND (reference sequence). CDR3 bases: TGTGCCACCCGTGGGTCGGGGGGAGAGACCCAGTACTTC. Amino acid sequence: CATRGSGGETQYF.